This is a list of T cell receptor beta chains from one sample in a study of OX40 agonist ivuxolimab in advanced cancers. The assay was immunoSEQ multiplex PCR, and TCRdb's table has in-frame clones only and misses some. There are around 13,000 clones in the sample; 84% occur only once, and nearly 25% lies in the top ten. The sample here was CD4+ or CD8+ T cells sorted from blood, taken in a trial of the OX40 agonist ivuxolimab. The receptors were gathered from an adult with an advanced solid tumor such as melanoma, head and neck, liver or kidney cancer. The CDR3 runs from the conserved cysteine through the conserved F or W. A D gene is named only where the DNA matches it firmly. Size is stated for part of the rows, as once, few or many counts, or as a class when the clone is expanded.

d_gene | j_gene | abundance | v_gene | CDR3nt | CDR3aa
TRBD1 | TRBJ2-5 | . | TRBV5-8 | TGTGCCAGCAGCCCGAGACAGGGTTACCAAGAGACCCAGTACTTC | CASSPRQGYQETQYF
. | TRBJ2-3 | . | TRBV7-3 | TGTGCCAGCAGCTTAATGGGCAGAAACACAGATACGCAGTATTTT | CASSLMGRNTDTQYF
. | TRBJ2-2 | . | TRBV10-1 | TGCGCCAGCAGTGAGAGACGGCAGGAGACCGGGGAGCTGTTTTTT | CASSERRQETGELFF
TRBD1 | TRBJ1-6 | . | TRBV5-6 | TGTGCCAGCAGCCCCTCGACAGGGTTCCCTTCACCCCTCCACTTT | CASSPSTGFPSPLHF
TRBD1 | TRBJ2-7 | . | TRBV6-1 | TGTGCCAGCATAGGGGACAGCGCCTACGAGCAGTACTTC | CASIGDSAYEQYF
TRBD2 | TRBJ2-1 | . | TRBV7-6 | TGTGCCAGCAGCGAGTCTAGCGGATCCTCCTACAATGAGCAGTTCTTC | CASSESSGSSYNEQFF
. | TRBJ2-7 | . | TRBV28 | TGTGCCAGCAGTTTCCCGTCCGAGGGCCACGAGCAGTACTTC | CASSFPSEGHEQYF
. | TRBJ1-5 | once | TRBV7-9 | TGTGCCAGCAGCTTATCCCAGGGTAGTCAGCCCCAGCATTTT | CASSLSQGSQPQHF
TRBD2 | TRBJ2-5 | . | TRBV11-1 | TGTGCCAGCAGCTTATCCCTGACTAGCGGGGAGGAGACCCAGTACTTC | CASSLSLTSGEETQYF
TRBD1 | TRBJ1-5 | . | TRBV7-9 | TGTGCCAGCAGCTCATCCACAGGGGTGGGCCAGCCCCAGCATTTT | CASSSSTGVGQPQHF
. | TRBJ2-1 | . | TRBV9 | TGTGCCAGCAGCGTAGCGGACCCCGGGAATGAGCAGTTCTTC | CASSVADPGNEQFF
. | TRBJ1-3 | once | TRBV5-4 | TGTGCCAGCGGGGAACAACAGGGATCTGGAAACACCATATATTTT | CASGEQQGSGNTIYF
. | TRBJ1-5 | . | TRBV28 | TGTGCCAGCAGTCACGACAGCGTTCCACCCCTTGAGCAGCCCCAGCATTTT | CASSHDSVPPLEQPQHF
TRBD1 | TRBJ2-6 | few | TRBV10-3 | TGTGCCACCGGGGACAGGGAGAGCTCTGGGGCCAACGTCCTGACTTTC | CATGDRESSGANVLTF
. | TRBJ2-7 | . | TRBV5-4 | TGTGCCAGCAGCTTGAACGGCTGGGACTTAGCCTCCTACGAGCAGTACTTC | CASSLNGWDLASYEQYF
. | TRBJ2-5 | . | TRBV18 | TGTGCCAGCTCACCACCGCAGGGTGGGGAGTACCAAGAGACCCAGTACTTC | CASSPPQGGEYQETQYF
. | TRBJ2-2 | . | TRBV9 | TGTGCCAGCAGCGGAAACACCGGGGAGCTGTTTTTT | CASSGNTGELFF
. | TRBJ2-1 | . | TRBV19 | TGTGCCAGTAGTATGGGTGGGGTTAGGGTAGATGAGCAGTTCTTC | CASSMGGVRVDEQFF
. | TRBJ2-5 | . | TRBV4-2 | TGTGCCAGCAGCCAAGATGGGTGGGGCAGTGAGACCCAGTACTTC | CASSQDGWGSETQYF
TRBD1 | TRBJ1-2 | . | TRBV2 | TGTGCCAGCAGTGAAGTCGCCAACAGGGGGGATGGCTACACCTTC | CASSEVANRGDGYTF
. | TRBJ2-7 | . | TRBV6-5 | TGTGCCAGCAGTTACCTTCAGGCACCGGCCTACGAGCAGTACTTC | CASSYLQAPAYEQYF
TRBD1 | TRBJ2-3 | . | TRBV28 | TGTGCCAGCAGTTCGGACAGGGGGCGAGATACGCAGTATTTT | CASSSDRGRDTQYF
. | TRBJ2-2 | . | TRBV19 | TGTGCCAGTAGTACCCCGTTAGTAAGCACCGGGGAGCTGTTTTTT | CASSTPLVSTGELFF
TRBD2 | TRBJ2-5 | . | TRBV9 | TGTGCCAGCAGCGTAGCAGCGGGGGGGCTCCAAGAGACCCAGTACTTC | CASSVAAGGLQETQYF
TRBD1 | TRBJ2-7 | . | TRBV11-2 | TGTGCCAGCAGCCCCGGGACAGTCGACTACGAGCAGTACTTC | CASSPGTVDYEQYF
. | TRBJ1-6 | . | TRBV7-3 | TGTGCCAGCAGCTTAACTAGCCGGGGGTTAGAGAATTCACCCCTCCACTTT | CASSLTSRGLENSPLHF
TRBD1 | TRBJ1-2 | medium-sized | TRBV27 | TGTGCCAGCAGTTTATTTTCCCCCGGGACAGGGAGTGACACGAACTATGGCTACACCTTC | CASSLFSPGTGSDTNYGYTF
. | TRBJ1-5 | . | TRBV6-5 | TGTGCCAGCAGTTACGGGCCGACACAGCCCCAGCATTTT | CASSYGPTQPQHF